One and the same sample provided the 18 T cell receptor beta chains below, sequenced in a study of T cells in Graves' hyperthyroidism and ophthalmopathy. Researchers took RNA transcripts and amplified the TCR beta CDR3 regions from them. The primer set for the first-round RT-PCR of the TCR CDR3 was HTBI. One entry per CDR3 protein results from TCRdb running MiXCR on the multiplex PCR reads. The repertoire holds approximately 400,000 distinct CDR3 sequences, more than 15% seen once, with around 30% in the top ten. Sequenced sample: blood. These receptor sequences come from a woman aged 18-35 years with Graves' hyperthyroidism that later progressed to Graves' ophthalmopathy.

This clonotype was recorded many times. The CDR3 DNA reads as TGTGCCAGCAGTGGTAGCGGGAGGGCAGATACGCAGTATTTT. Protein: CASSGSGRADTQYF. The chain employs TRBV2 and TRBJ2-3, with TRBD2 matching 11 bases. Germline-derived CDR1 and CDR2 are SNHLY and FYNNEI. The CDR3 consists of 14 residues. V dropped 4 bases and J dropped 4; count of bases not matched to a gene: 1.

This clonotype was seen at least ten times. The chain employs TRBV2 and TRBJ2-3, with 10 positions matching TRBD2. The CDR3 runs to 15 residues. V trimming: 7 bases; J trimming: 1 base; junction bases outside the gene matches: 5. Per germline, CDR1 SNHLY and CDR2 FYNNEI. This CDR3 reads CASTRTSGGTDTQYF. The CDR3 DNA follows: TGTGCCAGCACCAGGACTAGCGGAGGCACAGATACGCAGTATTTT.

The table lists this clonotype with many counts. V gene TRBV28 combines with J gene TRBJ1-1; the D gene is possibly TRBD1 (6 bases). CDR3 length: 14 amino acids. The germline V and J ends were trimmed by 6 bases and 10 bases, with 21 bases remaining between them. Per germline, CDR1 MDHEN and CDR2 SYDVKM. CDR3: CASRENRGLGGAFF. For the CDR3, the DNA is TGTGCCAGCAGGGAAAACCGGGGGCTTGGAGGAGCTTTCTTT.

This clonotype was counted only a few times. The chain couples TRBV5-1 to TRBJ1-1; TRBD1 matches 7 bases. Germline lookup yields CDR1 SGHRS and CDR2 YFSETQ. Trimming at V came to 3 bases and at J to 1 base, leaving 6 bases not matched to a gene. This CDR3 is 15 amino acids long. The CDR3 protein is CASSYGPGGNTEAFF. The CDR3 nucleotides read TGCGCCAGCAGCTACGGACCAGGGGGGAACACTGAAGCTTTCTTT.

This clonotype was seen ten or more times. CDR3 amino acids: CASSLSPTGYEQYF. CDR3 DNA: TGTGCCAGCAGTTTATCCCCCACAGGGTACGAGCAGTACTTC. The chain joins TRBV28 to TRBJ2-7, with D tentatively TRBD1 (6 bases). The V end was cut by 1 base, the J end by 4 bases, with 11 bases between. The CDR3 runs 14 residues. The germline V gene encodes CDR1 MDHEN and CDR2 SYDVKM.

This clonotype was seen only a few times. The CDR3 loop is CAISESPSDRGVSNQPQHF. Written as DNA, the CDR3 is TGTGCCATCAGTGAGTCCCCCTCTGACAGGGGGGTTAGCAATCAGCCCCAGCATTTT. The rearrangement joins TRBV10-3 to TRBJ1-5, with 9 bases aligning to TRBD1. The CDR3 sequence is 19 residues long. Trimming cost V 0 bases and J 0 bases; bases outside gene matches: 9. In germline, CDR1 is ENHRY, CDR2 SYGVKD.

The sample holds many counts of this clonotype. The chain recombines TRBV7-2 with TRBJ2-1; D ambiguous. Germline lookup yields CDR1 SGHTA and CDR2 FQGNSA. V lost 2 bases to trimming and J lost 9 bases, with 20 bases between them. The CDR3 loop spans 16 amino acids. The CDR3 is CASSLRIRPPQGEQFF. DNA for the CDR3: TGTGCCAGCAGCTTAAGGATTCGCCCCCCGCAAGGTGAGCAGTTCTTC.

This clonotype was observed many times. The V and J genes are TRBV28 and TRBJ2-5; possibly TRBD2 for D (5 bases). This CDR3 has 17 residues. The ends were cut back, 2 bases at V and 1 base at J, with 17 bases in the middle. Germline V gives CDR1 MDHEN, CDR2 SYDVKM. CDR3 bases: TGTGCCAGCAGTTTAAGATACTCCGGGGAGATCCAAGAGACCCAGTACTTC. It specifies CASSLRYSGEIQETQYF.

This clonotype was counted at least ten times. Written as DNA, the CDR3 is TGTGCCAGCAGCTTAGAATCAGGGAGGTACGAGCAGTACTTC. It codes for CASSLESGRYEQYF. The chain links TRBV13 to TRBJ2-7; possible D gene TRBD2, 6 bases. This CDR3 spans 14 amino acids. Germline V gives CDR1 PRHDT, CDR2 FYEKMQ (reference sequence). Trimming stripped 1 base from V and 4 bases from J, with 11 bases between.

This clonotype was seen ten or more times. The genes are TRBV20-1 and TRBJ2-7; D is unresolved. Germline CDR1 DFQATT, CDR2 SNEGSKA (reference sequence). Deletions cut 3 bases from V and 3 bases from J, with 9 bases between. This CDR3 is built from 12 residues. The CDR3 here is CSASTDYYEQYF. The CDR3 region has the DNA TGCAGTGCTAGCACGGATTACTACGAGCAGTACTTC.

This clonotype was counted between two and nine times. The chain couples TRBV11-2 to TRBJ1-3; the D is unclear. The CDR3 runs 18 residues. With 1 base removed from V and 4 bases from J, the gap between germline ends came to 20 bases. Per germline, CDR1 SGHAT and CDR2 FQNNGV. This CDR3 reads CASSLAPPTGLRGNTIYF. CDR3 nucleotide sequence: TGTGCCAGCAGCTTAGCCCCCCCCACCGGTCTACGCGGAAACACCATATATTTT.

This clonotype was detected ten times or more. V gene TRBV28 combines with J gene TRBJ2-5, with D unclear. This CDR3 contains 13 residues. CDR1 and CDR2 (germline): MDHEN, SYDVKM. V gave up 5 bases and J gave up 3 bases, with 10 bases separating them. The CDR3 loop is CASSREAEETQYF. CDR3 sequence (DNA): TGTGCCAGCAGTCGAGAGGCGGAAGAGACCCAGTACTTC.

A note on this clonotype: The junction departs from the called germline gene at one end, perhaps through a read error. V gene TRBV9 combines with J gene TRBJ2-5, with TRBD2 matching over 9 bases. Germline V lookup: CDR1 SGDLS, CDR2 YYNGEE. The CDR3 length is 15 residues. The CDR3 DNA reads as TGTGCCAGCAGCGTTCGCGGGAGGGTAGGAGAGACCCGGTACTTC. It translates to CASSVRGRVGETRYF. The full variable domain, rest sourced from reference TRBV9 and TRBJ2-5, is DSGVTQTPKHLITATGQRVTLRCSPRSGDLSVYWYQQSLDQGLQFLIQYYNGEERAKGNILERFSAQQFPDLHSELNLSSLELGDSALYFCASSVRGRVGETRYFGPGTRLLVL.

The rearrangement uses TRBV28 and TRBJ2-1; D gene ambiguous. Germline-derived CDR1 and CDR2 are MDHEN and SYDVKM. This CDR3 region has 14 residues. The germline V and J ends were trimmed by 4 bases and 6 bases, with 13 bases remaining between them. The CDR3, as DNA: TGTGCCAGCAGTTCTCCGGGTAAGAGCAATGAGCAGTTCTTC. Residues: CASSSPGKSNEQFF.

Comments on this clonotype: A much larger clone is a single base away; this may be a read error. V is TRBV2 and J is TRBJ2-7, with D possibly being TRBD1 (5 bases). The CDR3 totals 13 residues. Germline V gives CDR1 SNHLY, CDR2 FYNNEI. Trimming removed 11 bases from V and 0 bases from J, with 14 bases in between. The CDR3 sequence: CAGQQASSYEQYF. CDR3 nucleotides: TGTGCCGGCCAACAGGCGAGCTCCTACGAGCAGTACTTC.

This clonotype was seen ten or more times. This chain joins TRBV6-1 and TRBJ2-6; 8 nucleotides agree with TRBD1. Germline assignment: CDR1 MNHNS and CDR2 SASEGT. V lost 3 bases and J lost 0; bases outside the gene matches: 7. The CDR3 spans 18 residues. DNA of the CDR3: TGTGCCAGCAGTGAGGACAGGGCTCACTACTCTGGGGCCAACGTCCTGACTTTC. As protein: CASSEDRAHYSGANVLTF.

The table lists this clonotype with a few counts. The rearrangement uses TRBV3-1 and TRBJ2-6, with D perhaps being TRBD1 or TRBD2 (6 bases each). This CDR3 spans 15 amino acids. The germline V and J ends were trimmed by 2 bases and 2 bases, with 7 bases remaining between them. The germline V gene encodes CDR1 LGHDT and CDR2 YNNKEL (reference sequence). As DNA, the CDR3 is TGTGCCAGCAGCCAAAGGGGGGCTGGGGCCAACGTCCTGACTTTC. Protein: CASSQRGAGANVLTF. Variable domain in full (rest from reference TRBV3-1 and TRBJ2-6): DTAVSQTPKYLVTQMGNDKSIKCEQNLGHDTMYWYKQDSKKFLKIMFSYNNKELIINETVPNRFSPKSPDKAHLNLHINSLELGDSAVYFCASSQRGAGANVLTFGAGSRLTVL.

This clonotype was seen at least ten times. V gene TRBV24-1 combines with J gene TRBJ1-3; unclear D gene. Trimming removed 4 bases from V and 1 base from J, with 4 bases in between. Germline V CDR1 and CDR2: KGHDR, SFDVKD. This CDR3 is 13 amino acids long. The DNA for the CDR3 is TGTGCCACCAGTGACGGTTCTGGAAACACCATATATTTT. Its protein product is CATSDGSGNTIYF.